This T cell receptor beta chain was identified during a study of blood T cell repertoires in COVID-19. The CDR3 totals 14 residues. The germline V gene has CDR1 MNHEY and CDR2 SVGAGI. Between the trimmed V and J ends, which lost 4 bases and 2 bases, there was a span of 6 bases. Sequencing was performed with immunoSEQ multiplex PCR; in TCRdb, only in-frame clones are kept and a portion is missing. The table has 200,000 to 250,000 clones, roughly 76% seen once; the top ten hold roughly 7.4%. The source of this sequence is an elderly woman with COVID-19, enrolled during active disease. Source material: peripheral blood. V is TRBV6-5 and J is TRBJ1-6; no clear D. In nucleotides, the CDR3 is TGTGCCAGCAGTTGGACTCCCTATAATTCACCCCTCCACTTT. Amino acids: CASSWTPYNSPLHF.